This T cell receptor (beta chain) was observed in a study of CD4 T cells in relation to SARS-CoV-2 and coronaviruses. Before the COVID-19 pandemic, during about 2010-2019, CD4+ T cells were taken from unexposed donors. After 10 to 11 days of culture, CD4+ T cells were isolated. Cells permitting, SARS-CoV-2 S/N and four cold-coronavirus spikes were tested on unexposed-donor CD4+ T cells. TCRdb keeps only in-frame clones here, not all; method: immunoSEQ multiplex PCR. Here the sample spans more than 25,000 clones, around three quarters being singletons. As concerns this clone: Antigen: not known.

CDR1 and CDR2 from the germline V gene are ENHRY and SYGVKD. Trimming cost V 6 bases and J 5 bases; bases outside gene matches: 4. This CDR3 comprises 13 residues. The chain joins TRBV10-3 to TRBJ2-5, with TRBD1 matching 9 bases. The receptor's source is a human donor in good health. Material: CD4+ T cells from PBMCs, cultured in vitro. The CDR3 DNA sequence: TGTGCCATCAGGGACAGGGGCAGGGAGACCCAGTACTTC. Its protein product is CAIRDRGRETQYF.